The rows below give T cell receptor beta chains drawn from one sample of a study of regulatory T cells in long-lasting Graves disease. TCRdb re-analysed the multiplex PCR reads in MiXCR, keeping a single row per CDR3 protein. Of approximately 690,000 distinct CDR3 sequences in the sample, 25% to 35% are singletons; the top ten hold about two fifths. The material was peripheral blood mononuclear cells (PBMCs), obtained when the disease was refractory, from a patient treated with antithyroid drugs. These receptors all come from a female donor with Graves disease. Each CDR3 is given with its conserved first and last residue. The D gene is left open where the match is weak. Clone size is not always given. Where it is, it says once, few, many or a class for expanded clones.

j_call	d_call	clone_size	v_call	cdr3_nt	cdr3_aa
TRBJ1-2	.	.	TRBV29-1	TGCAGCGTTAAGGGGACTGCCCGGGATGGCTACACCTTC	CSVKGTARDGYTF
TRBJ1-2	.	.	TRBV20-1	TGCAGTGCCAGCGGGACGGCACTCTCTGAGGGTGGCTACACCTTC	CSASGTALSEGGYTF
TRBJ2-7	TRBD1	.	TRBV6-1	TGTGCCAGCAGCTTCGGGACAGTGGCCTACGAGCAGTACTTC	CASSFGTVAYEQYF
TRBJ1-1	.	.	TRBV4-1	TGCGCCAGCAGCCACGGACAGATTGAAGCTTTCTTT	CASSHGQIEAFF
TRBJ1-2	.	few	TRBV11-2	TGTGCCAGCAGCTTAAGGGGCAGGGCGAGAGCTAACTATGGCTACACCTTC	CASSLRGRARANYGYTF
TRBJ2-7	.	.	TRBV18	TGTGCCAGCTCACCACCGTCCGGGGGAACCTACGAGCAGTACTTC	CASSPPSGGTYEQYF
TRBJ2-4	.	.	TRBV3-1	TGTGCCAGCAGCCAAGACAGCACCGCTGGGGACATTCAGTACTTC	CASSQDSTAGDIQYF
TRBJ1-2	.	.	TRBV20-1	TGCAGTGCGCTAACCGGACAGAACTATGGCTACACCTTC	CSALTGQNYGYTF
TRBJ1-5	.	once	TRBV3-1	TGTGCCAGCAGCCAAGTTGGCAGAGGGCAGCCCCAGCATTTT	CASSQVGRGQPQHF
TRBJ2-4	.	.	TRBV30	TGTGCCTGGAGTAAGACAGCCGGGGGACTAGCCAAAAACATTCAGTACTTC	CAWSKTAGGLAKNIQYF
TRBJ1-3	.	.	TRBV13	TGCGCCAGCAGTCGGACACTCTCTGGAAACACCATATATTTT	CASSRTLSGNTIYF
TRBJ1-4	.	.	TRBV10-3	TGTGCCATCAGTGACGACGGAGGTAATGAAAAACTGTTTTTT	CAISDDGGNEKLFF